The next 5 T cell receptor beta chains were all read from a single sample in a study of post-analysis software for immune sequencing data. Notes on the study in general: In patients, five TRBV segments were more frequent than in controls, with TRBV5-6, TRBV5-1 and TRBV20-1 among them.

Their antigen targets remain unknown. TCR beta cDNA libraries had unique molecular identifiers. MiXCR, applied by TCRdb to the PCR reads, yields one record per CDR3 protein. The sample includes hundreds of thousands of distinct CDR3 sequences, 25% to 30% seen only once; the top ten take more than 0.45%. Sequenced sample: blood. All receptors come from a girl aged 10 to 17 with multiple sclerosis.

This clonotype has a handful of counts. V is TRBV29-1 and J is TRBJ2-7; 7 bases agree with TRBD1. From germline, CDR1 is SQVTM and CDR2 ANQGSEA. The V segment lost 8 bases and the J segment 3 bases; nucleotides outside the gene matches: 19. This CDR3 is 16 amino acids long. The CDR3, as DNA: TGCAGCAAAGACAGGGAGCTATGGTTCGGGGACTACGAGCAGTACTTC. Protein product: CSKDRELWFGDYEQYF.

V usage is TRBV2 and J usage is TRBJ1-1, with D perhaps TRBD1 (5 bases). V was pared by 6 bases and J by 8 bases, with 7 bases between. The CDR3 runs to 10 residues. Germline V lookup: CDR1 SNHLY, CDR2 FYNNEI. CDR3 DNA: TGTGCCAGCAGATCAGGGGAAGCTTTCTTT. Translating it yields CASRSGEAFF.

This clonotype was picked up a small number of times. V is TRBV27 and J is TRBJ2-7; TRBD2 aligns across 7 bases. The J segment lost 4 bases and the V segment lost 6 bases, leaving 12 bases of the junction unmatched. Germline V gene sequence: CDR1 MNHEY, CDR2 SMNVEV (reference sequence). The CDR3 extends over 15 amino acids. Here the CDR3 reads CASSSPRAGVYEQYF. The CDR3 DNA sequence: TGTGCCAGCAGCTCCCCCCGGGCGGGAGTGTACGAGCAGTACTTC.

The genes are TRBV7-9 and TRBJ1-5; possible D gene TRBD1, 6 bases. Trimming cost V 5 bases and J 4 bases, with 15 bases left between them. This CDR3 region has 15 residues. Germline loops: CDR1 SEHNR, CDR2 FQNEAQ (reference sequence). CDR3 DNA: TGTGCCAGCAGCCCCTTAGGACAGACAAATCAGCCCCAGCATTTT. This encodes CASSPLGQTNQPQHF. Full variable domain (missing parts from reference TRBV7-9 and TRBJ1-5): DTGVSQNPRHKITKRGQNVTFRCDPISEHNRLYWYRQTLGQGPEFLTYFQNEAQLEKSRLLSDRFSAERPKGSFSTLEIQRTEQGDSAMYLCASSPLGQTNQPQHFGDGTRLSIL.

The genes are TRBV7-9 and TRBJ2-5; the D call may be TRBD1 or TRBD2 (5 bases each). Trimming pared 4 bases from V and 1 base from J, leaving 16 bases between. The CDR3 contains 16 residues. Germline CDR1 reads SEHNR; CDR2 reads FQNEAQ (reference sequence). The CDR3 region is CASSSPRGPSQETQYF. The DNA of the CDR3 is TGTGCCAGCAGCTCTCCTCGGGGCCCGAGCCAAGAGACCCAGTACTTC.